These T cell receptor beta chains were read from a single sample in a study of vaccination effects on CD4 cells after COVID-19. Sequenced by immunoSEQ multiplex PCR; TCRdb stores in-frame clones only, minus some. The data contain fewer than 90,000 clones, around 70% of them singletons. What these receptors recognize is not known. The sequencing here drew on CD4+ T cells from PBMCs cultured with HIV peptides, taken before COVID-19 vaccination. The receptors were gathered from a human donor who had a prior SARS-CoV-2 infection. Both conserved end residues are part of each CDR3.

v_call,j_call,cdr3_aa
TRBV12-3/TRBV12-4,TRBJ2-7,CASSQDRAYEQYF
TRBV18,TRBJ2-1,CASSRVPTGAVDEQFF
TRBV6-5,TRBJ1-2,CASSYYGQGESGYTF
TRBV7-9,TRBJ2-1,CASRYPSGRARDNEQFF
TRBV7-8,TRBJ1-1,CASSSRGQVNTEAFF
TRBV30,TRBJ2-1,CAWSAFQGQFF
TRBV5-4,TRBJ2-1,CASSPDGSSYNEQFF
TRBV11-2,TRBJ2-3,CASSLVSFDTQYF
TRBV5-4,TRBJ2-5,CASSRRLADQETQYF
TRBV7-8,TRBJ1-5,CASSLARRGLGNQPQHF
TRBV7-9,TRBJ1-2,CASSLDRFLGYTF
TRBV7-6,TRBJ2-7,CASSLGGLADYEQYF
TRBV11-2,TRBJ2-7,CASSLSRDRPYEQYF
TRBV5-5,TRBJ2-5,CASRVGSRETQYF
TRBV9,TRBJ1-3,CASSPHRMGSGNTIYF
TRBV27,TRBJ2-7,CASSLRDRGRLPYEQYF
TRBV5-4,TRBJ1-4,CASSFTGTANEKLFF
TRBV27,TRBJ1-2,CASSFKANYGYTF
TRBV4-1,TRBJ2-1,CASSQRTNSYNEQFF
TRBV6-6,TRBJ1-1,CASSLGDSEAFF
TRBV5-1,TRBJ2-2,CASSLNRASNTGELFF
TRBV27,TRBJ2-7,CARRDRIISYEQYF
TRBV7-2,TRBJ1-2,CASSPQGGQNYGYTF
TRBV19,TRBJ1-1,CASSRHRGRDTEAFF
TRBV2,TRBJ2-6,CASSDNRGRAGANVLTF
TRBV3-1/TRBV3-2,TRBJ2-7,CASSQVFQAEQYF
TRBV7-6,TRBJ2-1,CASSFGTSGGYNEQFF
TRBV7-2,TRBJ2-7,CASSSGNGEQYF
TRBV30,TRBJ2-3,CAWSPRVNTQYF
TRBV9,TRBJ2-7,CASSVEWGNSYEQYF
TRBV21-1,TRBJ1-1,CASSKETVDTEAFF